Listed below are T cell receptor beta chains from one sample, sequenced in a study of sequential checkpoint blockade in melanoma. The data were produced by immunoSEQ multiplex PCR, yet TCRdb's version contains in-frame clones alone and is incomplete. Of about 25,000 clones in the sample, 60% to 80% were seen once. The input for sequencing was CD8+ T cells sorted from blood (inferred from file names), taken from a patient given nivolumab and ipilimumab in sequence. The receptor source for this set is a human donor with melanoma. Both conserved end residues are part of each CDR3. The D gene is left open where the match is weak. Clone size is shown for a subset of rows, as once, few, many or a class of expanded clone.

>TRBJ2-7|TRBV27|TRBD1|13|-
CASGQGTSYEQYF
TGTGCCAGCGGACAGGGTACTTCCTACGAGCAGTACTTC
>TRBJ2-2|TRBV19|TRBD1|14|once
CASSITGGGGELFF
TGTGCCAGTAGTATTACAGGGGGCGGCGGGGAGCTGTTTTTT
>TRBJ1-1|TRBV6-4|-|13|-
CASSEGGRTEAFF
TGTGCCAGCAGTGAAGGCGGGAGGACTGAAGCTTTCTTT
>TRBJ2-7|TRBV28|-|12|-
CASSSTYYEQYF
TGTGCCAGCAGTTCGACTTACTACGAGCAGTACTTC
>TRBJ1-1|TRBV7-9|TRBD1|15|-
CASRGMGQGLPEAFF
TGTGCCAGCAGGGGCATGGGACAGGGTTTACCTGAAGCTTTCTTT
>TRBJ1-2|TRBV7-9|TRBD1|16|medium-sized
CASSLGLGQGNYGYTF
TGTGCCAGCAGCTTAGGGCTGGGACAGGGTAACTATGGCTACACCTTC
>TRBJ2-3|TRBV5-1|TRBD2|16|-
CASSARLAGGRDTQYF
TGCGCCAGCAGCGCTAGACTAGCGGGGGGCCGGGATACGCAGTATTTT
>TRBJ1-1|TRBV7-8|TRBD1|13|few
CASSPTGGTEAFF
TGTGCCAGCAGCCCGACAGGGGGCACTGAAGCTTTCTTT
>TRBJ1-5|TRBV10-3|-|15|-
CAISEEFREGQPQHF
TGTGCCATCAGTGAGGAGTTCAGGGAGGGACAGCCCCAGCATTTT
>TRBJ2-7|TRBV7-9|TRBD1|14|-
CASSPGRDRVEQYF
TGTGCCAGCAGCCCGGGCCGGGACAGGGTCGAGCAGTACTTC
>TRBJ2-1|TRBV7-3|TRBD2|19|few
CASSHMGLAGGGDYNEQFF
TGTGCCAGCAGCCATATGGGACTAGCGGGGGGCGGAGACTACAATGAGCAGTTCTTC
>TRBJ1-2|TRBV19|-|12|-
CASSMWADGYTF
TGTGCCAGTAGTATGTGGGCAGATGGCTACACCTTC
>TRBJ2-3|TRBV5-6|-|14|-
CASSLVAGTDTQYF
TGTGCCAGCAGCTTGGTTGCAGGCACAGATACGCAGTATTTT
>TRBJ2-3|TRBV4-3|-|14|-
CASSQGGGTDTQYF
TGCGCCAGCAGCCAAGGGGGGGGCACAGATACGCAGTATTTT
>TRBJ1-6|TRBV25-1|-|16|-
CASSGQGQGGYSPLHF
TGTGCCAGCAGTGGTCAGGGCCAGGGAGGTTATTCACCCCTCCACTTT
>TRBJ2-7|TRBV15|TRBD1|19|few
CATSSSNMDRGPLKYEQYF
TGTGCCACCAGCAGTTCCAACATGGACAGGGGCCCCTTAAAATACGAGCAGTACTTC
>TRBJ2-1|TRBV4-3|TRBD2|18|-
CASSQELAGVSGDNEQFF
TGCGCCAGCAGCCAAGAGCTAGCGGGAGTAAGTGGGGACAATGAGCAGTTCTTC
>TRBJ2-3|TRBV19|-|14|-
CASSSTREPDTQYF
TGTGCCAGTAGTAGCACCCGGGAGCCAGATACGCAGTATTTT
>TRBJ1-1|TRBV5-1|-|15|-
CASSLEREGLPEAFF
TGCGCCAGCAGCTTGGAGCGGGAGGGGCTCCCAGAAGCTTTCTTT
>TRBJ2-7|TRBV4-3|TRBD2|12|-
CASSHAGDEQYF
TGCGCCAGCAGCCATGCGGGGGACGAGCAGTACTTC
>TRBJ1-2|TRBV4-3|-|15|-
CASSQGWGLHYGYTF
TGCGCCAGCAGCCAAGGGTGGGGCCTCCACTATGGCTACACCTTC
>TRBJ2-2|TRBV4-3|-|12|once
CASSQDNRELFF
TGCGCCAGCAGCCAAGATAATAGGGAGCTGTTTTTT
>TRBJ2-3|TRBV10-3|TRBD1|14|-
CAISSGTGWDTQYF
TGTGCCATCAGCTCCGGGACAGGGTGGGATACGCAGTATTTT
>TRBJ2-3|TRBV5-4|TRBD1|15|-
CASRIWTGYEDTQYF
TGTGCCAGCAGGATCTGGACAGGGTATGAAGATACGCAGTATTTT
>TRBJ1-1|TRBV5-3|-|14|few
CARSLAGVNTEAFF
TGTGCCAGAAGCTTGGCTGGAGTGAACACTGAAGCTTTCTTT
>TRBJ2-1|TRBV13|TRBD2|15|-
CASSFVAGLGNEQFF
TGTGCCAGCAGCTTTGTAGCGGGGCTGGGTAATGAGCAGTTCTTC
>TRBJ1-5|TRBV13|TRBD1|16|-
CASSFSSGQGNQPQHF
TGTGCCAGCAGCTTCTCCTCGGGACAGGGGAATCAGCCCCAGCATTTT
>TRBJ1-4|TRBV5-1|TRBD1|16|-
CASSKDRAATNEKLFF
TGCGCCAGCAGCAAGGACAGGGCGGCAACTAATGAAAAACTGTTTTTT
>TRBJ2-7|TRBV27|TRBD2|15|once
CASSPRTSGSTEQYF
TGTGCCAGCAGTCCTCGGACTAGCGGGAGCACCGAGCAGTACTTC
>TRBJ1-5|TRBV4-1|TRBD1|15|few
CASSPELQGLEPQHF
TGCGCCAGCAGCCCAGAATTACAGGGGTTGGAGCCCCAGCATTTT
>TRBJ2-7|TRBV7-2|-|16|-
CASSLYRASPLYEQYF
TGTGCCAGCAGCTTATATCGCGCGAGCCCTTTGTACGAGCAGTACTTC
>TRBJ2-7|TRBV7-2|TRBD2|14|-
CASSPSGGAYEQYF
TGTGCCAGCAGCCCCAGCGGGGGCGCCTACGAGCAGTACTTC
>TRBJ2-7|TRBV19|-|13|-
CASATGFVNEQYF
TGTGCCAGTGCTACAGGGTTTGTCAACGAGCAGTACTTC
>TRBJ1-5|TRBV28|TRBD1|15|-
CASEPGQGRRQPQHF
TGTGCCAGCGAACCGGGACAGGGCCGGCGTCAGCCCCAGCATTTT
>TRBJ2-1|TRBV11-1|TRBD2|15|-
CASSLATSGGVEQFF
TGTGCCAGCAGCTTAGCGACTAGCGGGGGGGTTGAGCAGTTCTTC
>TRBJ2-7|TRBV9|-|14|-
CASSGEARRDEQYF
TGTGCCAGCAGCGGAGAGGCGAGGCGGGACGAGCAGTACTTC
>TRBJ2-3|TRBV4-3|TRBD1|17|-
CASSQARTGILTDTQYF
TGCGCCAGCAGCCAGGCCCGGACAGGGATCCTAACAGATACGCAGTATTTT
>TRBJ2-7|TRBV5-6|TRBD1|13|few
CASSFRDSYEQYF
TGTGCCAGCAGTTTCCGGGACAGCTACGAGCAGTACTTC
>TRBJ2-7|TRBV19|TRBD1|15|-
CASSTDSGTGIEQYF
TGTGCCAGTAGTACCGACTCCGGGACAGGGATCGAGCAGTACTTC
>TRBJ2-1|TRBV11-2|-|18|few
CASSLESATVLNYNEQFF
TGTGCCAGCAGCTTAGAATCAGCGACAGTATTAAATTACAATGAGCAGTTCTTC
>TRBJ2-4|TRBV5-8|TRBD1|18|-
CASSLAFTGTVTKNIQYF
TGTGCCAGCAGCTTGGCCTTTACCGGGACAGTGACCAAAAACATTCAGTACTTC
>TRBJ1-1|TRBV5-6|-|12|-
CASSLYLTEAFF
TGTGCCAGCAGCTTGTATTTGACAGAAGCTTTCTTT
>TRBJ1-1|TRBV29-1|-|13|-
CSVEGGAHTEAFF
TGCAGCGTTGAGGGGGGGGCTCACACTGAAGCTTTCTTT
>TRBJ1-2|TRBV6-4|-|14|-
CASSDQGYNYGYTF
TGTGCCAGCAGCGATCAGGGGTACAACTATGGCTACACCTTC